A single T cell receptor beta chain is shown here with its context. As yet, its antigen is unknown. The germline V and J ends were trimmed by 2 bases and 2 bases, with 7 bases remaining between them. There are 13 residues in the CDR3. Germline-derived CDR1 and CDR2 are SGHTA and FQGNSA. Profiled with immunoSEQ multiplex PCR; TCRdb holds only in-frame clones, not every one. Of 76,000 or so clones detected, less than 90% appear once; the ten largest clones hold over 10%. The sample originates from a study of OX40 agonist ivuxolimab in advanced cancers. About the study: As their treatment, patients were administered ivuxolimab, an agonistic anti-OX40 (CD134) antibody. Patients were treated with intravenous ivuxolimab, dosed at 0.01 to 10 mg/kg and infused every 2 weeks. Cancers in dose escalation were hepatocellular, melanoma, renal cell and head and neck.

Study-wide results and limits: Also showing low normalized T-cell clonal expansion were some of the nonresponders.

This sequence was found in an adult with an advanced solid tumor such as melanoma, head and neck, liver or kidney cancer. The chain has TRBV7-2 and TRBJ2-7, with D unresolved. Source: CD4+ or CD8+ T cells sorted from blood, taken in a trial of the OX40 agonist ivuxolimab. This CDR3 reads CASSLWLTYEQYF. The CDR3 DNA reads TGTGCCAGCAGCTTATGGTTAACCTACGAGCAGTACTTC.